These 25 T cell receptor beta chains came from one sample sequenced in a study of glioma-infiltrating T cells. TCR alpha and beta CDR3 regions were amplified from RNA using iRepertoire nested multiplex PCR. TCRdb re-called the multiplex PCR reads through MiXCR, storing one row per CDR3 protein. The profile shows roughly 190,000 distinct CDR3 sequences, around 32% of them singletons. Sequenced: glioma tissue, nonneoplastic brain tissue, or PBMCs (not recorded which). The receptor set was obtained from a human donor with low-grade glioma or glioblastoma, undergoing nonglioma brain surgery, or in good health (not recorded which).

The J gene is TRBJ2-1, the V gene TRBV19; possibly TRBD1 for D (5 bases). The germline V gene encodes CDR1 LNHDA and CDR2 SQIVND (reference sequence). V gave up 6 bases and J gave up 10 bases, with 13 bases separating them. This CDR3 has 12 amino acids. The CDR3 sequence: CASRSGLDEQFF. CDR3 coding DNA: TGTGCCAGTAGGTCAGGGCTAGACGAGCAGTTCTTC. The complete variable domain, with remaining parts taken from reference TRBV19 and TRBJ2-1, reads DGGITQSPKYLFRKEGQNVTLSCEQNLNHDAMYWYRQDPGQGLRLIYYSQIVNDFQKGDIAEGYSVSREKKESFPLTVTSAQKNPTAFYLCASRSGLDEQFFGPGTRLTVL.

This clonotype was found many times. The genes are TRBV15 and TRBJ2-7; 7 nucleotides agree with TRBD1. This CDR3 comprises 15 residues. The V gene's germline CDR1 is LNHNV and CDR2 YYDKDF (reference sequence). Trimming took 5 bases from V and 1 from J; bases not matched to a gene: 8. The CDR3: CATSGTGEVSYEQYF. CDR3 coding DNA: TGTGCCACCAGCGGAACAGGGGAAGTATCCTACGAGCAGTACTTC.

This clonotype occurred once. The DNA of the CDR3 is TGCAGTGCTAGCGGGACAGGGGGAGTCACAGATACGCAGTATTTT. Amino acids: CSASGTGGVTDTQYF. The rearrangement uses TRBV20-1 and TRBJ2-3, with TRBD1 matching over 11 bases. Germline-derived CDR1 and CDR2 are DFQATT and SNEGSKA (reference sequence). The V and J ends lost 3 bases and 2 bases, in that order; junction bases with no gene match: 4. The CDR3 has 15 amino acids.

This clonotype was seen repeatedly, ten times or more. The CDR3 spells CASSPRTGWDSNQPQHF. CDR3 bases: TGTGCCAGCAGCCCTAGGACAGGGTGGGATAGCAATCAGCCCCAGCATTTT. The chain recombines TRBV7-2 with TRBJ1-5; 8 positions match TRBD1. Germline loops: CDR1 SGHTA, CDR2 FQGNSA. V lost 5 bases, J lost 0 bases, and 9 bases stayed unmatched. The CDR3 runs to 17 residues. Combining the CDR3 with reference TRBV7-2 and TRBJ1-5 gives the whole variable domain GAGVSQSPSNKVTEKGKDVELRCDPISGHTALYWYRQSLGQGLEFLIYFQGNSAPDKSGLPSDRFSAERTGGSVSTLTIQRTQQEDSAVYLCASSPRTGWDSNQPQHFGDGTRLSIL.

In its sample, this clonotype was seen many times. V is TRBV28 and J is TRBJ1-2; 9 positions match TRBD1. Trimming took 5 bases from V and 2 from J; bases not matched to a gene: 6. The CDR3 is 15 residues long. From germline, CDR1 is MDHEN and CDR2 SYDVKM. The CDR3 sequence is CASSGPGQGNYGYTF. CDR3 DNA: TGTGCCAGCAGTGGCCCGGGACAGGGAAACTATGGCTACACCTTC.

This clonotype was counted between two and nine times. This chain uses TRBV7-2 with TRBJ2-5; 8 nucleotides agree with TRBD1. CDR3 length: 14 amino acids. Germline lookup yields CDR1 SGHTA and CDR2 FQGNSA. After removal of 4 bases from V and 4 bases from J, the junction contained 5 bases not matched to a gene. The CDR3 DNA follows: TGTGCCAGCAGCTCGACAGGGGATATAGAGACCCAGTACTTC. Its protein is CASSSTGDIETQYF. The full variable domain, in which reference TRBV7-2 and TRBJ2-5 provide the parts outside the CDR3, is GAGVSQSPSNKVTEKGKDVELRCDPISGHTALYWYRQSLGQGLEFLIYFQGNSAPDKSGLPSDRFSAERTGGSVSTLTIQRTQQEDSAVYLCASSSTGDIETQYFGPGTRLLVL.

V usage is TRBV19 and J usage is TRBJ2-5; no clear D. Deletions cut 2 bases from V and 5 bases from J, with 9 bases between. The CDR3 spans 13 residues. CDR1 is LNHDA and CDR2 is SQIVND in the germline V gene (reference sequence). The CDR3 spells CASSIMVRETQYF. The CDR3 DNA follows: TGTGCCAGTAGTATAATGGTGAGGGAGACCCAGTACTTC.

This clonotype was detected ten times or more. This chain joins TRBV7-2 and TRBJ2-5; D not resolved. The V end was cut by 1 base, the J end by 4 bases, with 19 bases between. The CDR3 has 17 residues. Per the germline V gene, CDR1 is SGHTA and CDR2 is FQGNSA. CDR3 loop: CASSLEVYPKSVETQYF. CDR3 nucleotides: TGTGCCAGCAGCTTAGAGGTTTACCCTAAGAGCGTAGAGACCCAGTACTTC.

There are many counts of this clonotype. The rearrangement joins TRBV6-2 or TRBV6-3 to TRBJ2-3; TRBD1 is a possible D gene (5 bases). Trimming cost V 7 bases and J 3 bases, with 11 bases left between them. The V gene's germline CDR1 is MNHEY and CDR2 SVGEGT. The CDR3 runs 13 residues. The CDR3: CASTDPGTDTQYF. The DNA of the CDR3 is TGTGCCAGCACCGACCCAGGGACAGATACGCAGTATTTT.

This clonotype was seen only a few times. CDR3 nucleotides: TGTGCCAGCAGTCAACAGGGGGCTAGCTATGGCTACACCTTC. It yields the protein CASSQQGASYGYTF. The V gene is TRBV12-3 or TRBV12-4, the J gene TRBJ1-2; 9 nucleotides line up with TRBD1. The CDR3 is made up of 14 amino acids. Trimming at V came to 5 bases and at J to 4 bases, leaving 5 bases not matched to a gene.

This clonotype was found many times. CDR3 nucleotides: TGCAGTGCTAGAGATCGGCTAGCGGGAATGCATGAGCAGTTCTTC. Its translation: CSARDRLAGMHEQFF. This chain uses TRBV20-1 with TRBJ2-1, with TRBD2 matching over 9 bases. V shed 0 bases and J 8 bases; nucleotides not matched to a gene: 8. CDR1 is DFQATT and CDR2 is SNEGSKA in the germline V gene (reference sequence). The CDR3 length is 15 residues.

CDR3 region: CASSIDGQGVGSNEQFF. CDR3 DNA: TGTGCCAGTAGTATAGATGGCCAGGGCGTGGGCAGCAATGAGCAGTTCTTC. The genes are TRBV19 and TRBJ2-1, with D maybe TRBD1 (5 bases). Germline-derived CDR1 and CDR2 are LNHDA and SQIVND (reference sequence). Trimming removed 0 bases from V and 6 bases from J, with 18 bases in between. This CDR3 is 17 amino acids long.

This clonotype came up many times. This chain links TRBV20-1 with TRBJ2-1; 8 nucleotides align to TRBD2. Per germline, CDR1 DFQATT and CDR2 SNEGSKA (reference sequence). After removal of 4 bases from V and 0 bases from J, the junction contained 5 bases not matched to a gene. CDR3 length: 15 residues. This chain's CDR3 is CSATRAGGSYNEQFF. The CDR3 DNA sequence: TGCAGTGCTACCCGTGCGGGAGGCTCCTACAATGAGCAGTTCTTC.

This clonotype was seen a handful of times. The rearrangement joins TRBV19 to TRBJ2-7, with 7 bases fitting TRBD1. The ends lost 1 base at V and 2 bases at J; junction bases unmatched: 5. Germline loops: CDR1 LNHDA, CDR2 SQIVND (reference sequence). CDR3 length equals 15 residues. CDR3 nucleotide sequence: TGTGCCAGTAGTATAGCCCCGGGACAGCCCTACGAGCAGTACTTC. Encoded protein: CASSIAPGQPYEQYF.

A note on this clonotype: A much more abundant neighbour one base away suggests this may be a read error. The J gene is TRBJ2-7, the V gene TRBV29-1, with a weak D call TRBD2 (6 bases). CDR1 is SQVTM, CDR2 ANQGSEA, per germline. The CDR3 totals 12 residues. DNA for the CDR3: TGCAGCGTGGGGACTCTGACCTACGGGCAGTACTTC. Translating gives CSVGTLTYGQYF.

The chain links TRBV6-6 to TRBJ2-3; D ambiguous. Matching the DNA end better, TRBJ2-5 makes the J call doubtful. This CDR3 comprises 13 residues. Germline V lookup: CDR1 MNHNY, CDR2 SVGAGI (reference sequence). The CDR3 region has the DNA TGTGCCAGCAGTTCGACGGTGAGAGAGACCCAGTACTTC. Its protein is CASSSTVRETQYF.

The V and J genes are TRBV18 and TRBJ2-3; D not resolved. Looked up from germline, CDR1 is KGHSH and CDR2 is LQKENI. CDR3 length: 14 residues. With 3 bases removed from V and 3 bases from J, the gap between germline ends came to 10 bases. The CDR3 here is CASSPSGFTDTQYF. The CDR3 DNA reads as TGTGCCAGCTCACCGTCCGGGTTTACAGATACGCAGTATTTT.

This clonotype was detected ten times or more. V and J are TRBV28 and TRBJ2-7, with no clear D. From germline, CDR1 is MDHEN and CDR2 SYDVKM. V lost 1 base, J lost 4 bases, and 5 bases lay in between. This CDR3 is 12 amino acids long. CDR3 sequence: CASSLYRYEQYF. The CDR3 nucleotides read TGTGCCAGCAGTTTATATAGGTACGAGCAGTACTTC.

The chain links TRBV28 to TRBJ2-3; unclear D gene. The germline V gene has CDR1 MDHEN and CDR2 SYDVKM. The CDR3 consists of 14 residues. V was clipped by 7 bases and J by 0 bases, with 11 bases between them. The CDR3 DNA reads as TGTGCCAGCAACCTTCCGCGAAGCACAGATACGCAGTATTTT. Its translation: CASNLPRSTDTQYF.

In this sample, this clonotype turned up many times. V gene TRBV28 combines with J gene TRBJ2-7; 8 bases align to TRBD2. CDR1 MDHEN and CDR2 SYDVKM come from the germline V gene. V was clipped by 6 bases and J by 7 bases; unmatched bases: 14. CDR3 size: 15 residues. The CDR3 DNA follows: TGTGCCAGCAGGGTGAGCGGGAGAGGGCTTCGGGAGCAGTACTTC. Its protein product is CASRVSGRGLREQYF.

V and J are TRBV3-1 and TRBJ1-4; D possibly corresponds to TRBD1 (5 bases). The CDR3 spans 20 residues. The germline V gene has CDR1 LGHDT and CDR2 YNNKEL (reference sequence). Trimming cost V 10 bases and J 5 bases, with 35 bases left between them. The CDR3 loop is CATVHCPEPGPQIVNEKLFF. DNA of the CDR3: TGTGCCACCGTCCATTGCCCGGAGCCGGGACCTCAGATCGTCAATGAAAAACTGTTTTTT.

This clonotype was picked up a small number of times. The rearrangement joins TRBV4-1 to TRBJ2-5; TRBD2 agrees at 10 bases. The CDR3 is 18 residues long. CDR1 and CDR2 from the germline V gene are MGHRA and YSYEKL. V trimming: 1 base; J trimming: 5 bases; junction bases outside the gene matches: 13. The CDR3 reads CASSQGVRGVAGGETQYF. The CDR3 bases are TGCGCCAGCAGCCAAGGGGTTCGCGGTGTAGCGGGAGGCGAGACCCAGTACTTC.

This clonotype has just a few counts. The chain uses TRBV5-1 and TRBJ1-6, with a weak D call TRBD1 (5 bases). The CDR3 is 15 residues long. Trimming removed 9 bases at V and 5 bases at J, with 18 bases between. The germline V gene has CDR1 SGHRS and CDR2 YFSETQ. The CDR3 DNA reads TGCGCCACCTCGACCCAGGGAGCTGATAATTCACCCCTCCACTTT. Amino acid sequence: CATSTQGADNSPLHF.

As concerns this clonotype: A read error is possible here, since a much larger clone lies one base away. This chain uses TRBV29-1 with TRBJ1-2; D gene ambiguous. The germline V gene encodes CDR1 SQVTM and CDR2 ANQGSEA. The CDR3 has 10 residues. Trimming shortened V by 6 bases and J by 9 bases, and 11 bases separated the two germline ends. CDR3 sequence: CSVDNYRYTF. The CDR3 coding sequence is TGCAGCGTAGACAATTATCGCTACACCTTC. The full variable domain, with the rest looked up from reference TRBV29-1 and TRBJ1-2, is SAVISQKPSRDICQRGTSLTIQCQVDSQVTMMFWYRQQPGQSLTLIATANQGSEATYESGFVIDKFPISRPNLTFSTLTVSNMSPEDSSIYLCSVDNYRYTFGSGTRLTVV.

The CDR3 DNA is TGTGCCAGCAGCTCCCCAGGGAACTCTGGAAACACCATATATTTT. Its translation is CASSSPGNSGNTIYF. The V call is TRBV9, the J call TRBJ1-3, with D perhaps matching TRBD1 (5 bases). The CDR3 is made up of 15 amino acids. Germline lookup yields CDR1 SGDLS and CDR2 YYNGEE. V lost 4 bases and J 0 bases, leaving 11 bases between the germline ends.